A selection of T cell receptor beta chains follows, all from one sample in a study of blood T cells in healthy people across ages. TCRdb reprocessed the 5' RACE reads with MiXCR, giving one entry per CDR3 protein. The data show fewer than 600,000 distinct CDR3 sequences, about 27% seen once. These sequences were also reported in another study, on T cells of mothers and their children.

The sequencing sample was made of blood. The receptors were gathered from a boy younger than 10 in good health. Each CDR3 is given without its conserved first and last residue. Fields, in order: V gene, J gene, CDR3 protein.

TRBV7-7	TRBJ1-4	ASSKGTAPNEKLF
TRBV5-1	TRBJ1-3	ASTEGYSAGGGNTIY
TRBV2	TRBJ2-3	ASRTGGGTDTQY
TRBV29-1	TRBJ2-6	SCRAPGANVLT
TRBV18	TRBJ2-6	ASSPGQGGSGANVLT
TRBV29-1	.	SVEGWREYNEQF
TRBV10-1	TRBJ2-5	ASSEGSGKEAQY
TRBV13	TRBJ2-3	ASSPRLARQDTQY
TRBV11-2	TRBJ2-2	ASSLDQLALYTGELF
TRBV12-3/TRBV12-4	TRBJ2-7	ASSLSKVAYEQY
TRBV4-2	TRBJ1-1	ASSQDCGGIGTEAF
TRBV3-1	TRBJ2-5	ASSQDRVAGPQETQC
TRBV3-1	TRBJ1-2	ASSQMGTSNYGYT
TRBV9	TRBJ2-1	ASSVRAFRSYGEQF
TRBV3-1	TRBJ1-4	ASTSTSKNEKLF
TRBV7-3	TRBJ2-1	ASSLRGTSYYNEQF
TRBV12-3/TRBV12-4	TRBJ2-5	ASSFGTSGQETQY
TRBV9	TRBJ2-2	ASSVPGLAGDTGELF
TRBV29-1	TRBJ2-7	VILTGRHEQY
TRBV5-1	TRBJ2-7	ASSLDQGRDEQY
TRBV7-7	.	ASSLSRGVAGVNEQF
TRBV10-3	TRBJ2-4	AISEGGLALAKNIQY
TRBV2	TRBJ1-2	ASSEGTAYGYT
TRBV6-6	TRBJ2-2	ASSPSGGETGELF
TRBV27	.	ASSLSAGPLPYEQY
TRBV6-2/TRBV6-3	TRBJ2-5	ASSYRDPEETQY
TRBV12-3/TRBV12-4	TRBJ2-2	AGLRGAGELF
TRBV7-2	TRBJ1-2	ASSLGQGRVYGYT
TRBV5-1	TRBJ2-7	ASSGTPSSYEQY
TRBV12-1	TRBJ2-7	ASSSSVEQY
TRBV24-1	TRBJ2-5	ATRGRPETQY
TRBV10-3	TRBJ1-1	AISVRTEDTEAF
TRBV11-2	TRBJ2-7	ASSLVRQGSWEQY
TRBV6-1	TRBJ2-1	ASSDGTSGYEQF
TRBV9	TRBJ1-2	ASSVGADPGYGYT
TRBV20-1	TRBJ1-2	SARIQRANGYT
TRBV12-3/TRBV12-4	.	ASSLCGQGSCEQY
TRBV7-2	.	ASSLQGGQGETQY
TRBV12-3/TRBV12-4	TRBJ2-4	ASSLGSGLAKNIQY
TRBV6-2/TRBV6-3	TRBJ2-7	ASSRDPMGEQY
TRBV7-9	TRBJ1-1	ASTIDSEAF
TRBV7-7	TRBJ2-3	ASSPARGDTQY
TRBV4-3	TRBJ2-5	ASSQTTSPFATQY
TRBV7-8	TRBJ2-1	ASSSVAHSYNEQF
TRBV6-5	TRBJ2-6	ASSYRLSFSGANVLT
TRBV7-9	TRBJ2-3	ASRGVDTQY
TRBV20-1	TRBJ1-1	SASTGGPEAF
TRBV7-6	TRBJ2-5	ASSGGSEETQY
TRBV24-1	TRBJ2-5	ATSAGAGGTQY
TRBV3-1	TRBJ1-2	ASSQEGRGGYT
TRBV10-2	TRBJ1-6	ASSEWTGQFLH
TRBV12-3/TRBV12-4	TRBJ2-5	ASSFRETQY
TRBV5-1	TRBJ2-3	ASSLDGTGSDTQY
TRBV5-8	.	ASPGQGARFRSYEQY
TRBV20-1	TRBJ2-5	SARRGGAQETQY
TRBV12-3/TRBV12-4	TRBJ2-3	ASSYLGGTDTQY